One and the same sample provided the 11 T cell receptor beta chains below, sequenced in a study of blood T cell repertoires in COVID-19. Repertoires were generated with immunoSEQ multiplex PCR, while TCRdb's copy carries only in-frame clones and drops some. Here the sample spans roughly 250,000 clones, over 75% being singletons. The sequenced sample was PBMCs or T cells enriched from blood (not recorded which). Receptor source: a woman aged 30 to 39 who had recovered from COVID-19.

This clone has a single count. The CDR3 nucleotides read TGTGCCAGCAGTGAAGGAGGGGGACACGGTGGGTTCTATGGCTACACCTTC. It codes for CASSEGGGHGGFYGYTF. V gene TRBV2 combines with J gene TRBJ1-2, with D possibly being TRBD1 (6 bases). The germline V and J ends were trimmed by 1 base and 4 bases, with 19 bases remaining between them. The CDR3 has 17 residues. Germline V gives CDR1 SNHLY, CDR2 FYNNEI.

This clone came up once. The chain couples TRBV18 to TRBJ2-5; TRBD2 might be the D (6 bases). With 3 bases removed from V and 5 bases from J, the gap between germline ends came to 13 bases. The germline V gene encodes CDR1 KGHSH and CDR2 LQKENI. The CDR3 is 14 residues long. The CDR3 reads CASSPSGAGETQYF. The DNA of the CDR3 is TGTGCCAGCTCACCTTCGGGAGCTGGGGAGACCCAGTACTTC.

CDR3: CASSLVGALETQYF. CDR3 DNA: TGTGCCAGCAGCTTAGTAGGGGCACTCGAGACCCAGTACTTC. The chain combines TRBV7-2 with TRBJ2-5; possible D gene TRBD1, 5 bases. The germline V and J ends were trimmed by 1 base and 5 bases, with 11 bases remaining between them. The length of the CDR3 is 14 residues. Per germline, CDR1 SGHTA and CDR2 FQGNSA.

In this sample, this clone turned up once. Additional DNA sequences in this sample encode the identical CDR3. The chain carries TRBV28 and TRBJ2-3; no firm D call. The germline V gene encodes CDR1 MDHEN and CDR2 SYDVKM. This CDR3 has 12 amino acids. V was pared by 2 bases and J by 4 bases, with 4 bases between. The CDR3 nucleotides read TGTGCCAGCAGTTTAAGAGCAGATACGCAGTATTTT. Residues: CASSLRADTQYF.

This clone has a single count. J is TRBJ1-1 and V is TRBV19, with TRBD1 as a possible D gene (5 bases). Germline CDR1 is LNHDA and CDR2 is SQIVND (reference sequence). V was trimmed by 2 bases and J by 4 bases, leaving 14 bases between them. The CDR3 contains 15 residues. CDR3 amino acids: CASSISGGAGTEAFF. The CDR3 DNA is TGTGCCAGTAGTATAAGCGGAGGGGCCGGCACTGAAGCTTTCTTT. The full variable domain, with the rest looked up from reference TRBV19 and TRBJ1-1, is DGGITQSPKYLFRKEGQNVTLSCEQNLNHDAMYWYRQDPGQGLRLIYYSQIVNDFQKGDIAEGYSVSREKKESFPLTVTSAQKNPTAFYLCASSISGGAGTEAFFGQGTRLTVV.

The table lists this clone with a count of one. The CDR3 spells CASSPLTPQQETQYF. CDR3 DNA sequence: TGTGCCAGCTCGCCCCTGACACCGCAACAAGAGACCCAGTACTTC. The chain couples TRBV18 to TRBJ2-5; the D is unclear. V was shortened by 6 bases and J by 2 bases, with 16 bases between the two germline ends. This CDR3 is built from 15 residues. Germline CDR1 reads KGHSH; CDR2 reads LQKENI.

This chain joins TRBV7-2 and TRBJ1-5, with unresolved D. Per the germline V gene, CDR1 is SGHTA and CDR2 is FQGNSA. V gave up 8 bases and J gave up 2 bases, with 10 bases separating them. The CDR3 has 13 residues. For the CDR3, the DNA is TGTGCCAGCGGGGAGGGTCGCAATCAGCCCCAGCATTTT. Protein sequence: CASGEGRNQPQHF.

The chain uses TRBV18 and TRBJ1-6; D uncertain. The V gene lost 1 base and the J gene lost 13 bases, with 11 bases spanning the gap. The CDR3 runs 13 residues. The germline gives CDR1 KGHSH, CDR2 LQKENI. The CDR3 region has the DNA TGTGCCAGCTCACCACGGGAGGTGGGTCCCCTCCACTTT. Its translation is CASSPREVGPLHF.

The chain recombines TRBV5-6 with TRBJ2-2; 9 bases are shared with TRBD2. The CDR3 is made up of 16 amino acids. Germline V lookup: CDR1 SGHDT, CDR2 YYEEEE. Trimming removed 1 base from V and 4 bases from J; junction bases left unmatched: 5. The CDR3 reads CASSLRLAGPTGELFF. CDR3 nucleotides: TGTGCCAGCAGCTTGAGGCTAGCGGGACCCACCGGGGAGCTGTTTTTT.

The chain employs TRBV11-2 and TRBJ1-1; D might be TRBD1 (6 bases). CDR1 is SGHAT, CDR2 FQNNGV, per germline. The CDR3 spans 15 residues. The germline V and J ends were trimmed by 2 bases and 10 bases, with 20 bases remaining between them. CDR3: CASSLPQTGGLGAFF. Here the CDR3 DNA reads TGTGCCAGCAGCTTACCTCAGACGGGGGGCCTAGGAGCTTTCTTT.

This clone was detected only a few times. This chain links TRBV5-1 with TRBJ2-3, with D perhaps TRBD2 (6 bases). The CDR3 is made up of 15 amino acids. V gave up 4 bases and J gave up 4 bases, with 16 bases separating them. Germline V gives CDR1 SGHRS, CDR2 YFSETQ. The CDR3 DNA sequence: TGCGCCAGCAGCCTGGATGTCAGGGAGGCAGATACGCAGTATTTT. Translating gives CASSLDVREADTQYF.